These T cell receptor beta chains were read from a single sample in a study of CD8+CD57+ T cells in acquired aplastic anemia. TCRdb passed the reads through MiXCR, listing each CDR3 protein once. The sample comprises almost 20,000 distinct CDR3 sequences, 40% of which are singletons, and over 75% rests with the top ten. The sample taken for sequencing was CD8+CD57+ T cells sorted from PBMCs. These receptors all come from a human donor with aplastic anemia. Each CDR3 is given with its conserved first and last residue. The order of the fields is V gene, J gene, CDR3 protein.

TRBV20-1	TRBJ2-1	CSARDINPREPSYNEQFF
TRBV5-1	TRBJ2-3	CTSSLPGGRFTDTQYF
TRBV24-1	TRBJ2-1	CATSDLKGGGGGVSYNEQFF
TRBV5-5	TRBJ2-5	CASSSGQRETQYF
TRBV24-1	TRBJ2-7	CATSDPGQGIDEQYF
TRBV11-2	TRBJ2-1	CASSLGRGYNEQFF
TRBV19	TRBJ1-1	CASSSGVANTEAFF
TRBV27	TRBJ2-2	CASSKPTGELFF
TRBV7-3	TRBJ2-1	CASSLARSSYNEQFF
TRBV19	TRBJ2-7	CASSILSQGPYEQYF
TRBV25-1	TRBJ2-1	CASSEDHEQFF
TRBV7-8	TRBJ2-7	CASTLGQGSLRYEQYF
TRBV5-1	TRBJ1-1	CASTLGSGTEAFF
TRBV27	TRBJ2-3	CASSSGTTSTDTQYF
TRBV28	TRBJ2-7	CASSLTGFNYEQYF
TRBV2	TRBJ2-1	CASSEGGLSSYNEQFF
TRBV2	TRBJ2-7	CACSERTSYHEQYF
TRBV6-6	TRBJ2-2	CASSWGGELFF
TRBV29-1	TRBJ2-7	CSISGESSYEQYF
TRBV20-1	TRBJ1-6	CSANSSYNSPLHF
TRBV3-1	TRBJ2-7	CASSPVGAGLYF
TRBV20-1	TRBJ2-5	CSASDLIRVQETQYF
TRBV6-5	TRBJ1-1	CASSYSPRTLPTEAFF
TRBV20-1	TRBJ1-5	CSANPRYRGMVSNQPQHF
TRBV20-1	TRBJ2-1	CSAKKVNEQFF
TRBV7-9	TRBJ2-3	CASSQTSGMRLVADTQYF
TRBV7-9	TRBJ1-2	CASSLDRGALGGYTF
TRBV19	TRBJ2-7	CASSTELGGSYEQYF
TRBV24-1	TRBJ2-2	CATSLAGGNTGELFF
TRBV10-3	TRBJ1-5	CAISERIGGWANQPQHF
TRBV6-4	TRBJ2-3	CASSELGTSGTDTQYF
TRBV15	TRBJ2-1	CATSRDGGLEGDMREQFF
TRBV6-2/TRBV6-3	TRBJ1-2	CASGSGDGYYGYTF
TRBV4-1	TRBJ1-6	CASSQVRPSKLPLHF
TRBV10-3	TRBJ2-7	CASSYRETTEEQYF
TRBV12-3/TRBV12-4	TRBJ1-6	CASSLAETGLLSSSPLHF
TRBV6-4	TRBJ2-3	CASSDSSGGADTQYF
TRBV5-8	TRBJ1-6	CASSLVYRGQERDSPLHF
TRBV24-1	TRBJ1-2	CATSDPGQGLYGYTF
TRBV5-1	TRBJ1-2	CASSQGQGDGYTF
TRBV20-1	TRBJ2-7	CSARELAGGGGQYF
TRBV2	TRBJ1-1	CASSRNRGWEAFF
TRBV6-1	TRBJ1-5	CASSVGRDQPQHF
TRBV20-1	TRBJ2-6	CSAGDYSGANVLTF
TRBV6-1	TRBJ2-2	CASKNRGGTGELFF
TRBV20-1	TRBJ2-5	CSASKPGLESETQYF